Following are 7 T cell receptor beta chains from one sample sequenced in a study of T cell responses to AZD1222 COVID-19 vaccine. Generated by immunoSEQ multiplex PCR, the TCRdb table keeps only in-frame clones and is missing some. The sample shows some 130,000 clones, about 90% of them seen only once. This material consisted of peripheral blood, taken on day 0 of AZD1222 vaccination. These receptor sequences come from an adult in good health.

This chain links TRBV2 with TRBJ1-2; D is ambiguous. The germline CDR1 and CDR2 sequences are SNHLY and FYNNEI. Deletions cut 2 bases from V and 8 bases from J, with 12 bases between. The CDR3 sequence is 13 residues long. The CDR3 here is CASSEWPLYGYTF. The CDR3, as DNA: TGTGCCAGCAGTGAATGGCCCCTCTACGGCTACACCTTC.

The rearrangement joins TRBV3-1 (or the pseudogene TRBV3-2) to TRBJ2-1; 10 bases align to TRBD2. This CDR3 is built from 15 residues. Germline V gives CDR1 LGHDT, CDR2 YNNKEL (reference sequence). With 4 bases clipped from V and 9 bases from J, the junction kept 9 bases outside the gene matches. The CDR3 reads CASSPAGLASREQFF. The DNA for the CDR3 is TGTGCCAGCAGCCCCGCGGGACTAGCGTCCCGTGAGCAGTTCTTC.

This rearrangement joins TRBV5-1 to TRBJ2-7, with TRBD2 matching over 12 bases. V lost 2 bases and J lost 0; bases outside the gene matches: 3. CDR3 length: 16 residues. Germline V gene data show CDR1 as SGHRS and CDR2 as YFSETQ. CDR3: CASSLRTSGTSYEQYF. CDR3 DNA: TGCGCCAGCAGCTTACGGACTAGCGGGACCTCCTACGAGCAGTACTTC.

The rearrangement uses TRBV3-1 (or the pseudogene TRBV3-2) and TRBJ2-3; D is undetermined. Germline V gene data show CDR1 as LGHDT and CDR2 as YNNKEL (reference sequence). With 0 bases removed from V and 7 bases from J, the gap between germline ends came to 11 bases. The length of the CDR3 is 14 residues. The CDR3 DNA sequence: TGTGCCAGCAGCCAAGATCCCCCATGGCATACGCAGTATTTT. This codes for CASSQDPPWHTQYF.

This clone occurred a few times. The chain has TRBV5-1 and TRBJ1-1; no reliable D call. Per the germline V gene, CDR1 is SGHRS and CDR2 is YFSETQ. CDR3 size: 13 residues. The V end was cut by 0 bases, the J end by 1 base, with 4 bases between. This CDR3 is CASSLDRNTEAFF. The CDR3 nucleotides read TGCGCCAGCAGCTTGGACAGGAACACTGAAGCTTTCTTT.

The rearrangement links TRBV27 to TRBJ1-1; 7 nucleotides align to TRBD1. The CDR3 covers 14 residues. J was trimmed by 7 bases and V by 5 bases; bases with no gene match: 10. The germline gives CDR1 MNHEY, CDR2 SMNVEV (reference sequence). The CDR3 DNA follows: TGTGCCAGCAGTCCTTACCGGGACAGTATTGAAGCTTTCTTT. It yields the protein CASSPYRDSIEAFF.

The chain joins TRBV3-1 (or the pseudogene TRBV3-2) to TRBJ1-2, with D maybe TRBD1 (5 bases). CDR1 and CDR2 from the germline V gene are LGHDT and YNNKEL (reference sequence). V was cut by 1 base and J by 1 base, with 10 bases left in between. This CDR3 comprises 15 residues. The CDR3: CASSQGSGGNYGYTF. The DNA of the CDR3 is TGTGCCAGCAGCCAAGGCTCCGGGGGTAACTATGGCTACACCTTC.